Listed below are T cell receptor beta chains from one sample, sequenced in a study of early T cells in non-severe SARS-CoV-2 infection. One entry per CDR3 protein, called by TCRdb with MiXCR from the 5' RACE reads. The sample consists of 15,000 to 20,000 distinct CDR3 sequences, 4.5% to 6% of them appearing once. The input for sequencing was whole blood, taken at baseline. The source of these receptors is an adult who was a healthcare worker with PCR-confirmed SARS-CoV-2 infection or an uninfected control (not recorded which). Each CDR3 is given with its conserved first and last residue. Fields, in order: J gene, V gene, clone size, D gene, CDR3 DNA, CDR3 protein. The D gene is left open where the match is weak. Not every row has a clone size; where given, it reads once, few, many or a size class.

>TRBJ1-5|TRBV6-6|medium-sized|-
TGTGCCAGCAGTCTTAGGAGCGCTCCCCATCAGCCCCAGCATTTT
CASSLRSAPHQPQHF
>TRBJ1-2|TRBV11-2|many|TRBD1
TGTGCCAGCAGCCAAGGCAGGGGGCGTTCGTTTAGCAACTATGGCTACACCTTC
CASSQGRGRSFSNYGYTF
>TRBJ2-2|TRBV27|-|-
TGTGCCAGCAGTTTAGGGGCAAGGACCGGGGAGCTGTTTTTT
CASSLGARTGELFF
>TRBJ1-5|TRBV7-2|medium-sized|TRBD1
TGTGCCAGCAGCCCAGGGGGGGCTAGCAATCAGCCCCAGCATTTT
CASSPGGASNQPQHF
>TRBJ2-1|TRBV3-1|many|-
TGTGCCAGCAGCCAGCAAACACCCGGACTAACCTACAATGAGCAGTTCTTC
CASSQQTPGLTYNEQFF
>TRBJ1-3|TRBV12-3/TRBV12-4|-|-
TGTGCCAGCAGTTCCACCCGACATAACCCCATATATTTT
CASSSTRHNPIYF
>TRBJ2-2|TRBV3-1|-|-
TGTGCCAGCAGCCCGAGGGCCCCCCGGACCGGGGAGCTGTTTTTT
CASSPRAPRTGELFF
>TRBJ2-7|TRBV10-2|-|TRBD1
TGCGCCAGCACCTGGACAGGGGGGGAATACGAGCAGTACTTC
CASTWTGGEYEQYF
>TRBJ2-3|TRBV7-6|many|-
TGTGCCAGCAGCCCCGGGGCTAGCACAGATACGCAGTATTTT
CASSPGASTDTQYF
>TRBJ2-3|TRBV24-1|many|-
TGTGCCACCAGTGATTACCAGGGGACCACAGATACGCAGTATTTT
CATSDYQGTTDTQYF
>TRBJ1-1|TRBV12-3/TRBV12-4|few|-
TGTGCCAGCAGTTTAAATTGGGGGGCTGAAGCTTTCTTT
CASSLNWGAEAFF
>TRBJ2-7|TRBV5-1|few|-
TGCGCCAGCAGCGCAATCGGCTATAAGGACAGTAGATGGTACGAGCAGTACTTC
CASSAIGYKDSRWYEQYF
>TRBJ2-6|TRBV5-1|many|-
TGCGCCAGCAGCTTGAGGGGCACATTAGCTGGGGCCAACGTCCTGACTTTC
CASSLRGTLAGANVLTF
>TRBJ1-6|TRBV19|many|-
TGTGCCAGTAGTCCGACTGGGGATTCACCCCTCCACTTT
CASSPTGDSPLHF
>TRBJ2-3|TRBV5-4|many|TRBD2
TGTGCCAGCAGCTTGGCCGCTGGGACTAGGAGCACAGATACGCAGTATTTT
CASSLAAGTRSTDTQYF
>TRBJ2-7|TRBV7-2|many|-
TGTGCCAGCAGCCCGGACCAGGGGCGGGGATACGAGCAGTACTTC
CASSPDQGRGYEQYF
>TRBJ1-6|TRBV20-1|many|-
TGCAGTGCTACCAGCTCCTATAATTCACCCCTCCACTTT
CSATSSYNSPLHF
>TRBJ1-4|TRBV5-5|many|-
TGTGCCAGCAGCTCAGACTCGAGCAAACTGTTTTTT
CASSSDSSKLFF
>TRBJ1-6|TRBV27|many|-
TGTGCCAGCAGTTGGGAGGGTGCCTATAATTCACCCCTCCACTTT
CASSWEGAYNSPLHF
>TRBJ2-2|TRBV9|once|TRBD1
TGTGCCAGCAGCATCGGACAGGGAGTGACCGGGGAGCTGTTTTTT
CASSIGQGVTGELFF
>TRBJ1-2|TRBV20-1|many|-
TGCAGTGCTAACGTGTTAGGAGGCTATGGCTACACCTTC
CSANVLGGYGYTF
>TRBJ2-1|TRBV19|many|TRBD2
TGTGCCAGTAGTCTTATGGGACTAAGTGAGCAGTTCTTC
CASSLMGLSEQFF
>TRBJ2-7|TRBV6-6|many|TRBD2
TGTGCCAGCAGTTACTCGAGGGCGGGGGACTCCTACGAGCAGTACTTC
CASSYSRAGDSYEQYF
>TRBJ1-5|TRBV6-6|many|-
TGTGCCAGCAGATCTCACAGCAATCAGCCCCAGCATTTT
CASRSHSNQPQHF
>TRBJ1-3|TRBV6-4|many|-
TGTGCCAGCAGTGACTCTTTAGGGCCGGGAAACACCATATATTTT
CASSDSLGPGNTIYF
>TRBJ2-5|TRBV14|medium-sized|-
TGTGCCAGCAGCCAAGTCATCGAGACCCAGTACTTC
CASSQVIETQYF
>TRBJ2-4|TRBV3-1|many|-
TGTGCCAGCAGCCAAGGTTGGGTGGAGAGAAACATTCAGTACTTC
CASSQGWVERNIQYF
>TRBJ1-1|TRBV5-1|-|-
TGCGCCAGCAGCCCTGAGACCATGAACACTGAAGCTTTCTTT
CASSPETMNTEAFF
>TRBJ1-1|TRBV7-2|-|-
TGTGCCAGCAGCGCTGGGTACATGAACACTGAAGCTTTCTTT
CASSAGYMNTEAFF
>TRBJ2-2|TRBV2|many|TRBD1
TGTGCCAGCAGTGAGGACAGGTGGACCGGGGAGCTGTTTTTT
CASSEDRWTGELFF
>TRBJ2-7|TRBV20-1|many|-
TGCAGTGCTAGATCAGGATTCTACGAGCAGTACTTC
CSARSGFYEQYF
>TRBJ2-3|TRBV29-1|few|-
TGCAGCGTTGAAGATTGGGGAGATACGCAGTATTTT
CSVEDWGDTQYF
>TRBJ1-1|TRBV20-1|-|-
TGCAGTGCTAGAGTGCCAGGACCGAACACTGAAGCTTTCTTT
CSARVPGPNTEAFF
>TRBJ2-2|TRBV27|medium-sized|-
TGTGCCAGCAGTATGGACTACACCAACACCGGGGAGCTGTTTTTT
CASSMDYTNTGELFF
>TRBJ2-5|TRBV20-1|many|-
TGCAGTGCCGCTGTGACCTCCGGGACTCTTCAAGAGACCCAGTACTTC
CSAAVTSGTLQETQYF
>TRBJ1-6|TRBV7-9|many|-
TGTGCCAGCAGCTTGATGGTCGATTCACCCCTCCACTTT
CASSLMVDSPLHF
>TRBJ2-5|TRBV5-1|many|-
TGCGCCAGCAACCTATGGGGGGTGGAAGAGACCCAGTACTTC
CASNLWGVEETQYF
>TRBJ2-1|TRBV4-1|many|TRBD2
TGCGCCAGCAGCCAAGGACTAGCGGCCTCCTACAATGAGCAGTTCTTC
CASSQGLAASYNEQFF
>TRBJ1-4|TRBV6-5|many|-
TGTGCCAGCAGACAGGGCAATGAAAAACTGTTTTTT
CASRQGNEKLFF
>TRBJ2-7|TRBV29-1|many|TRBD1
TGCAGCGTTGAAGACCGGGACAGACCCTACGAGCAGTACTTC
CSVEDRDRPYEQYF
>TRBJ1-1|TRBV4-3|many|-
TGCGCCAGCAGCCAAGATCAGCGGCTTAACACTGAAGCTTTCTTT
CASSQDQRLNTEAFF
>TRBJ2-7|TRBV5-1|many|-
TGCGCCAGCAGCGGTTACAGGGAGGGGGAGCAGTACTTC
CASSGYREGEQYF
>TRBJ2-1|TRBV10-3|medium-sized|-
TGTGCCATCGGGGTGCGTGATGGTCAAGACGAGCAGTTCTTC
CAIGVRDGQDEQFF
>TRBJ2-6|TRBV19|-|-
TGTGCCAGTAGTATTCAGGCTGGGGCCAACGTCCTGACTTTC
CASSIQAGANVLTF
>TRBJ2-1|TRBV7-8|many|-
TGTGCCAGCAGCTTCCAGGGCTCCTACAATGAGCAGTTCTTC
CASSFQGSYNEQFF
>TRBJ2-2|TRBV30|few|TRBD1
TGTGCCTGGAGGACCGATTTATGGGACAGGGTAAACACCGGGGAGCTGTTTTTT
CAWRTDLWDRVNTGELFF
>TRBJ2-7|TRBV12-3/TRBV12-4|many|-
TGTGCCAGCAGTTTAGAGGCCCCCGAGCAGTACTTC
CASSLEAPEQYF
>TRBJ1-3|TRBV6-2/TRBV6-3|-|TRBD1
TGTGCCAGCAGTTTATGGACAGGGGCCGGAAACACCATATATTTT
CASSLWTGAGNTIYF
>TRBJ1-1|TRBV6-1|-|-
TGTGCCAGCAGTGCAACGGACAGTAGCACTGAAGCTTTCTTT
CASSATDSSTEAFF